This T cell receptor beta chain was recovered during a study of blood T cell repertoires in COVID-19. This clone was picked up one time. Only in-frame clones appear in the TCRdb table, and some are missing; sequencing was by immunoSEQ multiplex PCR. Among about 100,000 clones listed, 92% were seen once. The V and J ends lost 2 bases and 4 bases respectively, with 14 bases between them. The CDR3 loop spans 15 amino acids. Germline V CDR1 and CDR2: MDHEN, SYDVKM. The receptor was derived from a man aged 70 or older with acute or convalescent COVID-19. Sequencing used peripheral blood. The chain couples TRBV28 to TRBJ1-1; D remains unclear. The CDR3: CASSLEASGITEAFF. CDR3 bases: TGTGCCAGCAGTTTAGAAGCGTCGGGGATCACTGAAGCTTTCTTT.